These T cell receptor beta chains were read from a single sample in a study of cytomegalovirus exposure and HLA in healthy donors. Sequenced by immunoSEQ multiplex PCR; TCRdb stores in-frame clones only, minus some. The profile shows about 200,000 clones, around four fifths of them singletons. Sequences were obtained from PBMCs. These receptors originate from a boy between 2 and 10 years old in good health and CMV-seronegative. The CDR3 runs from the conserved cysteine through the conserved F or W. D genes are given only for firm matches.

>TRBV27|TRBJ1-2|TRBD1
CASSPVKAGGAGGYTF
>TRBV29-1|TRBJ1-2|NA
CSVGQGSGYGYTF
>TRBV11-3|TRBJ2-1|TRBD1
CASSTGGDEQFF
>TRBV7-9|NA|TRBD1
CASSWDRADEQYF
>TRBV7-6|TRBJ2-2|NA
CASSPAINTGELFF
>TRBV5-1|TRBJ2-3|NA
CASSLALAEGQDTQYF
>TRBV6-5|TRBJ1-5|NA
CASSYAGQPQHF
>TRBV5-8|TRBJ2-7|TRBD1
CASSLLDRGYEQYF
>TRBV13|TRBJ2-1|TRBD2
CASSYSGTRGTEQFF
>TRBV6-6|TRBJ2-2|TRBD2
CASSYPTSGNTGELFF
>TRBV30|TRBJ1-6|TRBD1
CASTGTEAYNSPLHF